Below, 17 T cell receptor beta chains from the same sample are listed, as sequenced in a study of T cell repertoires in aging, cancer and after chemotherapy. Amplification of TCR beta used genomic DNA extracted from peripheral blood. A mixed TRB-A/B primer pool amplified rearranged TRB by multiplex touch-down PCR. One entry per CDR3 protein results from TCRdb running MiXCR on the multiplex PCR reads. The sample contains around 1,800 distinct CDR3 sequences, around a fifth of which appear only once. Sequenced: blood. Receptors were obtained from a human donor with a blood cancer.

The chain is built from TRBV28 and TRBJ1-2; TRBD1 matches at 8 bases. CDR1 and CDR2 from the germline V gene are MDHEN and SYDVKM. The junction had 10 bases not matched to a gene; V was cut back by 5 bases and J by 8 bases. The CDR3 loop spans 14 amino acids. For the CDR3, the DNA is TGTGCCAGCAGTAGCTCAGGACAGGGTTGGGGCTACACCTTC. Translating it yields CASSSSGQGWGYTF.

The DNA of the CDR3 is TGTGCCAGCAGCTGGGAGGGAGGGTACAATGAGCAGTTCTTC. Translating it yields CASSWEGGYNEQFF. The V call is TRBV5-4, the J call TRBJ2-1, with TRBD2 matching 7 bases. Germline-derived CDR1 and CDR2 are SGHNT and YYREEE (reference sequence). The CDR3 runs 14 residues. V lost 3 bases and J lost 4; bases outside the gene matches: 4.

This clonotype qualifies as large. V gene TRBV29-1 combines with J gene TRBJ2-7; possible D gene TRBD1, 5 bases. The V gene's germline CDR1 is SQVTM and CDR2 ANQGSEA. The CDR3 extends over 12 amino acids. V dropped 4 bases and J dropped 6 bases, with 13 bases sitting between them. The DNA of the CDR3 is TGCAGCGTTGTTAAGGGGATGGGCGAGCAGTACTTC. Its translation is CSVVKGMGEQYF.

This clonotype has only a few counts. The chain recombines TRBV5-1 with TRBJ1-2; 9 nucleotides match TRBD1. Trimming removed 6 bases from V and 6 bases from J; junction bases left unmatched: 9. The germline gives CDR1 SGHRS, CDR2 YFSETQ. The CDR3 runs to 14 residues. Written as DNA, the CDR3 is TGCGCCAGCACCCGGGGACAGGGTGAAAATGGCTACACCTTC. This codes for CASTRGQGENGYTF.

The rearrangement links TRBV5-1 to TRBJ2-1; D is undetermined. Germline loops: CDR1 SGHRS, CDR2 YFSETQ. V shed 4 bases and J shed 6 bases, with 11 bases lying between them. The CDR3 is 13 residues long. The CDR3 is CASSPDGINEQFF. CDR3 coding DNA: TGCGCCAGCAGCCCCGATGGTATCAATGAGCAGTTCTTC.

The V and J genes are TRBV29-1 and TRBJ2-2, with 10 bases identical to TRBD1. Germline lookup yields CDR1 SQVTM and CDR2 ANQGSEA. This CDR3 has 16 amino acids. The V and J ends lost 6 bases and 4 bases, in that order; junction bases with no gene match: 11. CDR3: CSVLGAGTGVTGELFF. The DNA for the CDR3 is TGCAGCGTGCTGGGGGCGGGGACAGGGGTCACCGGGGAGCTGTTTTTT.

This clonotype is classed as medium-sized. The chain recombines TRBV5-4 with TRBJ2-1; D is uncertain. The germline V gene has CDR1 SGHNT and CDR2 YYREEE (reference sequence). V dropped 5 bases and J dropped 5 bases, with 11 bases sitting between them. This CDR3 contains 13 residues. The CDR3 DNA reads TGTGCCAGCAGGAAAGACGCACACAATGAGCAGTTCTTC. Its translation: CASRKDAHNEQFF. The full variable domain, its missing parts supplied by reference TRBV5-4 and TRBJ2-1, is ETGVTQSPTHLIKTRGQQVTLRCSSQSGHNTVSWYQQALGQGPQFIFQYYREEENGRGNFPPRFSGLQFPNYSSELNVNALELDDSALYLCASRKDAHNEQFFGPGTRLTVL.

About this clonotype: The junction differs from germline at one of its ends, possibly a read error. J is TRBJ2-7 and V is TRBV29-1; tentatively, D is TRBD1 (6 bases). This CDR3 is 13 amino acids long. Germline lookup yields CDR1 SQVTM and CDR2 ANQGSEA. This CDR3 reads CSVLGAGTGELYF. The CDR3 nucleotides are TGCAGCGTGCTGGGGGCGGGCACCGGGGAGCTGTACTTC.

In the case of this clonotype: A read error is possible here, since a much larger clone lies one base away. J is TRBJ2-7 and V is TRBV7-6; TRBD1 might be the D (6 bases). The V end lost 5 bases, the J end lost 5 bases, and 10 bases lay between the germline ends. The germline CDR1 and CDR2 sequences are SGHVS and FNYEAQ. The CDR3 covers 12 residues. CDR3 nucleotide sequence: TGTGCCAGCAGCACGGGACATAACGAGCAGTACTTC. It is translated as CASSTGHNEQYF.

Within the sample, this clonotype is medium-sized (0.01 to 0.1%). The chain uses TRBV6-2 or TRBV6-3 and TRBJ2-7; D possibly corresponds to TRBD2 (6 bases). The V end lost 3 bases, the J end lost 3 bases, and 9 bases lay between the germline ends. This CDR3 is built from 13 residues. Germline CDR1 MNHEY, CDR2 SVGEGT. In DNA form, the CDR3 reads TGTGCCAGCAGTTATCGGACTAACTACGAGCAGTACTTC. Translating it yields CASSYRTNYEQYF.

A few counts support this clonotype. CDR3 in DNA: TGCAGTGCTAGGGATGGGGTTGAGGGCTACACCTTC. Translation: CSARDGVEGYTF. The rearrangement joins TRBV20-1 to TRBJ1-2; D gene ambiguous. This CDR3 spans 12 amino acids. CDR1 DFQATT and CDR2 SNEGSKA come from the germline V gene (reference sequence). Trimming left V 3 bases short and J 8 bases short, with 13 bases between.

This clonotype is classed as large. The chain links TRBV15 to TRBJ2-7; the D call may be TRBD1 or TRBD2 (5 bases each). This CDR3 has 13 amino acids. Germline V CDR1 and CDR2: LNHNV, YYDKDF (reference sequence). Trimming cost V 3 bases and J 6 bases, with 12 bases left between them. The CDR3 sequence is CATSRRGVAEQYF. The CDR3 DNA reads as TGTGCCACCAGCAGGAGGGGCGTTGCCGAGCAGTACTTC.

Only a few counts were recorded for this clonotype. The chain has TRBV7-9 and TRBJ1-1; D unresolved. Germline CDR1 and CDR2: SEHNR and FQNEAQ (reference sequence). V dropped 8 bases and J dropped 0 bases, with 16 bases sitting between them. The CDR3 runs to 15 residues. The CDR3 loop reads CASVLVDGLNTEAFF. The CDR3 DNA reads TGTGCCAGCGTCTTAGTGGACGGGTTGAACACTGAAGCTTTCTTT.

The V and J genes are TRBV7-9 and TRBJ2-1, with 10 bases aligning to TRBD1. The length of the CDR3 is 15 residues. The ends lost 0 bases at V and 9 bases at J; junction bases unmatched: 5. CDR1 and CDR2 (germline): SEHNR, FQNEAQ (reference sequence). The CDR3 region is CASSLALTGGSEQFF. CDR3 nucleotides: TGTGCCAGCAGCTTAGCTTTGACAGGGGGCAGTGAGCAGTTCTTC.

Of note for this clonotype: This sequence may be a read error, since a much larger clone differs from it by one base. V gene TRBV20-1 combines with J gene TRBJ1-1; unclear D gene. V shed 8 bases and J shed 1 base, with 11 bases lying between them. Germline loops: CDR1 DFQATT, CDR2 SNEGSKA (reference sequence). The CDR3 has 12 amino acids. CDR3 DNA: TGCAGTTCCCCCTCACCGAACACTGAAGCTTTCTTT. Amino acids: CSSPSPNTEAFF.

The table lists this clonotype with a few counts. The chain combines TRBV21-1 with TRBJ2-7; the table's D call, TRBD2, was not checked against the DNA. TRBV21-1 is termed a pseudogene. The CDR3 has 15 residues. In DNA, the CDR3 is TGTGCCAGCAGCAAAGACGGGAGCGGGAGTAACGAGCAGTACTTC. This translates into CASSKDGSGSNEQYF.

This chain links TRBV27 with TRBJ2-7; TRBD2 agrees at 13 bases. Trimming took 5 bases from V and 7 from J; bases not matched to a gene: 5. The CDR3 is 14 amino acids. CDR1 and CDR2 (germline): MNHEY, SMNVEV (reference sequence). The CDR3 nucleotides are TGTGCCAGCAGTCCCGGACTAGCGGGAGTTGAGCAGTACTTC. Its translation: CASSPGLAGVEQYF.